This T cell receptor (beta chain) was identified in a study of PD-1 blockade in classical Hodgkin lymphoma (dated by TCRdb to the early 2020s). Regarding the complete study: Nivolumab dosing was 3 mg/kg intravenously every 2 weeks, continuing until either disease progression or unacceptable toxicity. A peripheral blood immune signature of response to PD-1 blockade in classical Hodgkin lymphoma was defined using TCR beta sequencing and CyTOF.

After removal of 4 bases from V and 9 bases from J, the junction retains 10 bases not matched to a gene. CDR3 length: 16 amino acids, cysteine to phenylalanine. Only the CDR3 DNA is retained, 48 bases long and in frame from the first base. The CDR1 and CDR2 encoded by the germline V gene are SGDLS and YYNGEE. Genomic DNA was extracted with the Qiagen DNeasy kit from unsorted PBMCs and from negatively selected CD4+ and CD8+ fractions. TCR beta CDR3 regions were subjected to amplification by immunoSEQ multiplex PCR with primers that anneal to V and J segments. Amplification bias was minimized using a synthetic immune receptor repertoire, and residual bias was removed computationally after sequencing. The study's processing was this. Repertoire diversity was quantified as the Shannon entropy index using custom Python scripts. Unsorted, CD4+ and CD8+ repertoires were analyzed separately, except in combined analyses where CD4+ and CD8+ sequences were merged in silico. Clonal expansion was defined as at least a 2-fold frequency increase after treatment relative to C1D1, with a pseudocount of 0.5 for undetected baseline clones. Clones with 0 or 1 copy at C1D1 were classified as singleton clones, and clones with 2 or more copies were classified as non-singleton clones. Clones expanded in unsorted samples were assigned a CD4+, CD8+ or unknown annotation through matching of protein sequences in sorted samples from the same patient. Wilcoxon tests on paired samples were used to test diversity changes from C1D1 to C4D1. TCRdb obtained this table from immuneACCESS and retained in-frame rearrangements with V and J assigned. These tables miss some clones; where compared with another copy, unresolved V genes account for less than half of the shortfall, and the remainder is unexplained. From that table come the V and J calls and clone size; the DNA was used to work out D and trimming. Across this sample there are about 12,000 clones, with 90% to 95% seen only once. About 20% of the sample belongs to the ten largest clones.

Study-wide findings and limitations: Patients starting nivolumab less than 1 year after ASCT had lower diversity and were excluded from later analyses to avoid confounding by immune reconstitution. Among trial patients, those achieving complete response had baseline diversity similar to that of newly diagnosed patients, while diversity was significantly lower in partial responders and progressors. The study was restricted to a single clinical trial cohort, and the causes of repertoire differences, possibly disease activity or prior therapy, were left undefined. Baseline TCR diversity was reported to be lower in newly diagnosed patients than in healthy donors and to be lower still in relapsed/refractory patients. CD4+ but not CD8+ TCR diversity rose significantly by C4D1 (p=0.0027 vs p=0.16), most apparent in complete responders (p=0.02).

To note about this clone: No antigen is known for it. No much larger clonotype is one base removed from it; base qualities were not supplied.

The time point label, read with the paper, signifies: cycle 1 day 1 (C1D1), immediately before nivolumab initiation. Every trial patient had relapsed following autologous stem cell transplantation, and prior brentuximab vedotin exposure was what differed among cohorts A, B and C. The trial cohort comprised some 60 patients with relapsed/refractory classical Hodgkin lymphoma whose best overall responses were complete response, partial response or progressive disease. In the multi-cohort phase II CheckMate 205 trial, trial patients received single-agent nivolumab. An independent review committee assessed best overall response using the 2007 International Working Group response criteria. Trial PBMCs were obtained immediately prior to nivolumab initiation (C1D1) and on therapy at cycle 2 day 1 and cycle 4 day 1. Peripheral blood was collected in 8 mL Vacutainer Cell Preparation Tubes, from which PBMCs were isolated by centrifugation and then cryopreserved.

The clonotype was recovered from a human donor with classical Hodgkin lymphoma. The rearranged chain carries TRBV9 and TRBJ1-6, with 10 central nucleotides matching TRBD1. The source material was peripheral blood mononuclear cells (PBMCs), sampled at baseline. CDR3 loop: CASSPRDRGFGSPLHF. The DNA sequence follows: TGTGCCAGCAGCCCCAGGGACAGGGGATTTGGTTCACCCCTCCACTTT.